The 16 T cell receptor beta chains in this list originate from one sample, sequenced in a study of shared clonotypes between healthy human individuals. Data came from immunoSEQ multiplex PCR; TCRdb stores just in-frame clones and leaves some out. The table includes roughly 640,000 clones, around two thirds detected once. The specimen sequenced was memory CD4+ T cells sorted from blood. Subset reported: CD45RA-negative fraction. The origin of the receptors is a woman in her twenties or thirties in good health.

The V call is TRBV5-1, the J call TRBJ1-3, with D tentatively TRBD1 (6 bases). Trimming stripped 1 base from V and 4 bases from J, with 12 bases between. The CDR3 has 15 residues. The germline V gene has CDR1 SGHRS and CDR2 YFSETQ. CDR3 loop: CASSLQTGNGNTIYF. The CDR3, as DNA: TGCGCCAGCAGCTTGCAAACAGGGAACGGAAACACCATATATTTT.

The rearrangement uses TRBV7-9 and TRBJ2-5, with 8 nucleotides matching TRBD2. Germline V lookup: CDR1 SEHNR, CDR2 FQNEAQ (reference sequence). V shed 10 bases and J 5 bases; nucleotides not matched to a gene: 12. The CDR3 spans 14 residues. The CDR3: CAISRAGGLETQYF. DNA of the CDR3: TGTGCCATAAGCCGGGCGGGGGGTCTGGAGACCCAGTACTTC.

The genes are TRBV6-1 and TRBJ2-2; no definite D call. The CDR3 is 13 residues long. The germline V and J ends were trimmed by 4 bases and 1 base, with 4 bases remaining between them. Germline V gives CDR1 MNHNS, CDR2 SASEGT. The CDR3 region has the DNA TGTGCCAGCAGTGGGGTGAACACCGGGGAGCTGTTTTTT. Its translation: CASSGVNTGELFF.

Only a few counts were recorded for this clone. Other DNA sequences in the same sample also yield this CDR3. This chain uses TRBV28 with TRBJ2-6; the D gene is possibly TRBD2 (5 bases). Deletions cut 6 bases from V and 2 bases from J, with 8 bases between. CDR1 is MDHEN, CDR2 SYDVKM, per germline. This CDR3 has 14 amino acids. The chain's CDR3 is CASSSGTGANVLTF. In DNA form, the CDR3 reads TGTGCCAGCAGCTCCGGGACTGGGGCCAACGTCCTGACTTTC.

The chain recombines TRBV5-1 with TRBJ2-5; a possible D gene is TRBD2 (5 bases). The V end lost 4 bases, the J end lost 3 bases, and 16 bases lay between the germline ends. Germline assignment: CDR1 SGHRS and CDR2 YFSETQ. This CDR3 is 15 amino acids long. CDR3 in amino acids: CASSPLWPGEETQYF. DNA of the CDR3: TGCGCCAGCAGCCCCCTTTGGCCCGGGGAAGAGACCCAGTACTTC.

V and J are TRBV29-1 and TRBJ2-7; 9 bases are a match to TRBD2. Germline assignment: CDR1 SQVTM and CDR2 ANQGSEA. The CDR3 loop spans 13 amino acids. Trimming cost V 3 bases and J 4 bases; bases outside gene matches: 4. CDR3 sequence: CSVDLAGSYEQYF. CDR3 sequence (DNA): TGCAGCGTTGATCTAGCGGGATCGTACGAGCAGTACTTC.

The genes are TRBV7-8 and TRBJ2-2; D is unclear. Trimming took off 3 bases at V and 0 bases at J, with 8 bases between the two ends. Germline CDR1 is SGHVS and CDR2 is FQNEAQ. The CDR3 length is 15 residues. CDR3 amino acids: CASSFSLANTGELFF. The CDR3 nucleotides are TGTGCCAGCAGCTTCTCCCTCGCGAACACCGGGGAGCTGTTTTTT.

The chain couples TRBV10-3 to TRBJ2-2; TRBD2 is a possible D gene (6 bases). V was trimmed by 7 bases and J by 1 base, leaving 13 bases between them. The CDR3 covers 15 residues. The germline V gene has CDR1 ENHRY and CDR2 SYGVKD. DNA of the CDR3: TGTGCCATCAAGAGCCGGGGGTTGAACACCGGGGAGCTGTTTTTT. Residues: CAIKSRGLNTGELFF.

The V call is TRBV2, the J call TRBJ1-2, with a tentative D call TRBD1 (5 bases). This CDR3 comprises 13 residues. Germline V CDR1 and CDR2: SNHLY, FYNNEI. V lost 1 base and J lost 4, with 7 bases in between. The CDR3 reads CASSEEGFYGYTF. Here the CDR3 DNA reads TGTGCCAGCAGTGAAGAGGGGTTCTATGGCTACACCTTC. The full variable domain, with the rest looked up from reference TRBV2 and TRBJ1-2, is EPEVTQTPSHQVTQMGQEVILRCVPISNHLYFYWYRQILGQKVEFLVSFYNNEISEKSEIFDDQFSVERPDGSNFTLKIRSTKLEDSAMYFCASSEEGFYGYTFGSGTRLTVV.

The chain uses TRBV2 and TRBJ2-7; 13 nucleotides match TRBD2. The CDR3 length is 15 residues. The germline V gene has CDR1 SNHLY and CDR2 FYNNEI. The V and J ends lost 6 bases and 7 bases, in that order; junction bases with no gene match: 9. CDR3 DNA sequence: TGTGCCAGCAGCCCCAAAGGACTAGCGGGAGAGGAGCAGTACTTC. Amino acid sequence: CASSPKGLAGEEQYF.

The chain combines TRBV6-5 with TRBJ2-5; D may match TRBD1 or TRBD2 (5 bases each). This CDR3 contains 16 residues. Germline lookup yields CDR1 MNHEY and CDR2 SVGAGI. Trimming cost V 0 bases and J 5 bases, with 16 bases left between them. CDR3 protein: CASSYSTPGLGETQYF. For the CDR3, the DNA is TGTGCCAGCAGTTACTCGACACCGGGGCTCGGGGAGACCCAGTACTTC.

This clone has only a few counts. This chain uses TRBV25-1 with TRBJ1-1; TRBD1 agrees at 7 bases. V dropped 8 bases and J dropped 4; count of bases not matched to a gene: 16. Germline values: CDR1 MGHDK, CDR2 SYGVNS. This CDR3 region has 16 residues. The chain's CDR3 is CASGGGQGGYGTEAFF. In DNA form, the CDR3 reads TGTGCCAGCGGGGGTGGGCAGGGGGGTTATGGCACTGAAGCTTTCTTT.

Many counts were recorded for this clone. The genes are TRBV4-1 and TRBJ2-5; no reliable D call. This CDR3 has 13 amino acids. V was clipped by 2 bases and J by 1 base, with 5 bases between them. Germline CDR1 MGHRA, CDR2 YSYEKL. CDR3 loop: CASSQQIQETQYF. As DNA, the CDR3 is TGCGCCAGCAGCCAACAGATCCAAGAGACCCAGTACTTC.

The genes are TRBV28 and TRBJ1-2, with 9 bases fitting TRBD1. V shed 6 bases, J shed 5 bases, and the junction held 7 bases outside the gene matches. CDR1 and CDR2 (germline): MDHEN, SYDVKM. The CDR3 has 14 residues. CDR3 coding DNA: TGTGCCAGCAGCGCGGGACAGGGACTTTATGGCTACACCTTC. This encodes CASSAGQGLYGYTF.

The chain links TRBV28 to TRBJ2-2, with D uncertain. This CDR3 contains 14 residues. With 2 bases removed from V and 4 bases from J, the gap between germline ends came to 8 bases. The germline gives CDR1 MDHEN, CDR2 SYDVKM. The CDR3 protein is CASSLGLPTGELFF. DNA of the CDR3: TGTGCCAGCAGTTTAGGGCTGCCCACCGGGGAGCTGTTTTTT.

This clone was counted many times. The chain has TRBV14 and TRBJ1-1; D gene uncertain. Germline values: CDR1 SGHDN, CDR2 FVKESK. The CDR3 runs to 15 residues. The germline V and J ends were trimmed by 4 bases and 2 bases, with 14 bases remaining between them. The CDR3 is CASSLLTGSNTEAFF. CDR3 sequence (DNA): TGTGCCAGCAGCCTCCTCACCGGGAGTAACACTGAAGCTTTCTTT.